This note documents a single TCR beta chain sequence. The antigen is undetermined. The sample is drawn from a study of shared clonotypes between healthy human individuals. Study-wide context: A donor's plate count was three for CD4 naive and three for CD4 memory; CD8 naive had two and CD8 memory one. General observations from the study: Rarefaction exposed incomplete sorted-subset sequencing despite large depth.

CDR1 is KGHSH and CDR2 is LQKENI in the germline V gene. The CDR3 contains 15 residues. Unmatched junction bases numbered 3, after V lost 2 bases and J lost 4 bases. Investigators divided CD4+ cells into CD45RA+ naive and CD45RA-negative memory subsets. When replicate PCRs were run on sorted subsets, they used 200 ng DNA, about 30,000 T cell genomes. Measured with immunoSEQ multiplex PCR; TCRdb has only the in-frame clones, and not every one. The data contain fewer than 1.8 million clones, around 98.5% of them singletons. The source material was naive CD4+ T cells sorted from blood. Subset reported: CD45RA+ positively selected. This sequence joins TRBV18 and TRBJ2-3, with 10 bases that match TRBD2. This clonotype was obtained from a man aged 30 to 45 in good health. CDR3 sequence: CASSPRLAGSDTQYF. The CDR3 bases are TGTGCCAGCTCACCAAGACTAGCGGGCTCAGATACGCAGTATTTT.